A single sample is the source of the 21 T cell receptor beta chains below, sequenced in a study of PD-L1 blockade in urothelial cancer. Sequencing was performed with immunoSEQ multiplex PCR; in TCRdb, only in-frame clones are kept and a portion is missing. The sample gives about 38,000 clones, over 70% of which show up once; less than 20% is in the top ten. The sequencing here drew on PBMCs, taken around atezolizumab (anti-PD-L1) treatment. The receptors derive from a man aged 55 to 69 with urothelial cancer.

The CDR3 DNA follows: TGTGCCAGCCTTCTTTTTGAGGAGCTGAGAGATACGCAGTATTTT. Translation: CASLLFEELRDTQYF. J is TRBJ2-3 and V is TRBV7-2; D remains unclear. The V and J ends lost 8 bases and 5 bases respectively, with 20 bases between them. Germline-derived CDR1 and CDR2 are SGHTA and FQGNSA. This CDR3 spans 15 amino acids.

The rearrangement uses TRBV29-1 and TRBJ2-1; D may be TRBD2 (5 bases). V gave up 6 bases and J gave up 3 bases, with 15 bases separating them. The CDR3 covers 14 residues. Germline CDR1 SQVTM, CDR2 ANQGSEA. For the CDR3, the DNA is TGCAGCGTCCACTCCCGGACTGGCTACAATGAGCAGTTCTTC. Its protein product is CSVHSRTGYNEQFF.

This chain uses TRBV7-9 with TRBJ2-1; 9 nucleotides match TRBD2. Germline-derived CDR1 and CDR2 are SEHNR and FQNEAQ (reference sequence). The CDR3 loop spans 15 amino acids. Trimming removed 4 bases from V and 2 bases from J; junction bases left unmatched: 3. The CDR3 bases are TGTGCCAGCAGCTCAAGCGGGGGGACCTACAATGAGCAGTTCTTC. Protein sequence: CASSSSGGTYNEQFF.

Within the sample, this clone is medium-sized. The genes are TRBV10-3 and TRBJ2-7; D not certain. The CDR3 is 11 amino acids. Trimming pared 4 bases from V and 5 bases from J, leaving 6 bases between. CDR1 ENHRY and CDR2 SYGVKD come from the germline V gene. The CDR3 DNA follows: TGTGCCATCAGTGCGGGTAACGAGCAGTACTTC. The encoded protein is CAISAGNEQYF.

The rearrangement links TRBV9 to TRBJ1-2; the D gene is possibly TRBD1 (6 bases). Germline CDR1 and CDR2: SGDLS and YYNGEE. The V gene lost 5 bases and the J gene lost 8 bases, with 16 bases spanning the gap. The CDR3 length is 13 residues. DNA of the CDR3: TGTGCCAGCAGTATTCCGGGACAAGAAGGCTACACCTTC. Protein: CASSIPGQEGYTF.

The rearrangement links TRBV30 to TRBJ2-7, with D possibly matching TRBD1 (5 bases). Germline CDR1 GTSNPN, CDR2 SVGIG (reference sequence). V lost 3 bases and J 5 bases, leaving 11 bases between the germline ends. The CDR3 spans 12 residues. CDR3 sequence reads: CAWSYRINEQYF. In nucleotides, the CDR3 is TGTGCCTGGAGCTACAGGATAAACGAGCAGTACTTC.

CDR3 nucleotide sequence: TGCAGCGTTGAAGAAGCAGGGCAGGGAGGCAATGAGCAGTTCTTC. This gives the protein CSVEEAGQGGNEQFF. The rearrangement uses TRBV29-1 and TRBJ2-1; D perhaps matches TRBD2 (6 bases). The V and J ends lost 0 bases and 6 bases respectively, with 15 bases between them. Germline CDR1 and CDR2: SQVTM and ANQGSEA. The CDR3 length is 15 residues.

The chain has TRBV11-1 and TRBJ2-1; 10 bases align to TRBD2. With 2 bases clipped from V and 6 bases from J, the junction kept 16 bases outside the gene matches. This CDR3 is 19 amino acids long. In germline, CDR1 is SGHAT, CDR2 FQDESV (reference sequence). The CDR3: CASSLRASGGVMGGNEQFF. CDR3 nucleotide sequence: TGTGCCAGCAGCTTAAGGGCTAGCGGGGGAGTCATGGGCGGCAATGAGCAGTTCTTC.

V and J are TRBV6-5 and TRBJ2-3; maybe TRBD1 (5 bases). Trimming cost V 0 bases and J 6 bases, with 7 bases left between them. Per germline, CDR1 MNHEY and CDR2 SVGAGI. CDR3 length: 13 amino acids. CDR3 sequence: CASSYSRVDTQYF. The CDR3 DNA reads TGTGCCAGCAGTTACTCCAGGGTGGATACGCAGTATTTT.

The rearrangement links TRBV10-3 to TRBJ1-5; a possible D gene is TRBD1 (5 bases). CDR1 and CDR2 (germline): ENHRY, SYGVKD. CDR3 length: 13 amino acids. V shed 6 bases and J shed 4 bases, with 10 bases lying between them. CDR3 sequence reads: CAIRTGVNQPQHF. CDR3 DNA: TGTGCCATCAGAACAGGCGTAAATCAGCCCCAGCATTTT.

The J gene is TRBJ2-1, the V gene TRBV30; TRBD2 matches 10 bases. The trim removed 1 base at V and 7 bases at J, leaving 13 bases unmatched. CDR3 length: 17 residues. Germline-derived CDR1 and CDR2 are GTSNPN and SVGIG (reference sequence). For the CDR3, the DNA is TGTGCCTGGAGTGCACCGGGACTAGCGACTTCAGGTAATGAGCAGTTCTTC. It encodes CAWSAPGLATSGNEQFF.

The rearrangement joins TRBV5-1 to TRBJ2-3; 8 bases fit TRBD2. Per germline, CDR1 SGHRS and CDR2 YFSETQ. The CDR3 is made up of 14 amino acids. V was clipped by 4 bases and J by 3 bases; unmatched bases: 4. The CDR3 loop is CASSVGLGTDTQYF. The CDR3 DNA follows: TGCGCCAGCAGCGTGGGACTAGGTACAGATACGCAGTATTTT. The full variable domain, with the rest looked up from reference TRBV5-1 and TRBJ2-3, is KAGVTQTPRYLIKTRGQQVTLSCSPISGHRSVSWYQQTPGQGLQFLFEYFSETQRNKGNFPGRFSGRQFSNSRSEMNVSTLELGDSALYLCASSVGLGTDTQYFGPGTRLTVL.

This rearrangement joins TRBV7-5 to TRBJ2-3; the table calls TRBD1, which could not be checked here. TRBV7-5 is a listed pseudogene. The length of the CDR3 is 17 residues. The CDR3 DNA follows: TGTGCCAGAAGCTTAACCAGGGTAGGGGAAGGGCCAGATACGCAGTATTTT. It translates to CARSLTRVGEGPDTQYF.

V gene TRBV7-9 combines with J gene TRBJ1-2; 7 bases fit TRBD1. Looked up from germline, CDR1 is SEHNR and CDR2 is FQNEAQ (reference sequence). V gave up 5 bases and J gave up 2 bases; unmatched junction bases: 8. This CDR3 is built from 15 residues. The CDR3 region is CASSPGDRPNYGYTF. DNA of the CDR3: TGTGCCAGCAGCCCGGGGGACAGACCAAACTATGGCTACACCTTC.

This clone was seen just once. J is TRBJ2-7 and V is TRBV11-2, with 12 nucleotides matching TRBD1. Losses at the gene ends were 3 bases for V and 8 bases for J; bases not matched to a gene: 8. This CDR3 is built from 15 residues. From germline, CDR1 is SGHAT and CDR2 FQNNGV. DNA of the CDR3: TGTGCCAGCAGCTTGGGGACAGGGGGCAAGGGCAAGCAGTACTTC. It specifies CASSLGTGGKGKQYF.

The V gene is TRBV29-1, the J gene TRBJ2-7; 12 bases fit TRBD2. The CDR3 runs to 12 residues. Germline loops: CDR1 SQVTM, CDR2 ANQGSEA. After removal of 7 bases from V and 6 bases from J, the junction contained 4 bases not matched to a gene. The CDR3, as DNA: TGCAGCGCGACTAGCGGGAGTTCCGAGCAGTACTTC. Protein sequence: CSATSGSSEQYF.

V gene TRBV4-3 combines with J gene TRBJ2-1, with 7 positions matching TRBD1. V shed 4 bases, J shed 0 bases, and the junction held 3 bases outside the gene matches. This CDR3 contains 15 residues. The germline V gene encodes CDR1 LGHNA and CDR2 YSLEER. The CDR3 spells CASSLRDSSYNEQFF. As DNA, the CDR3 is TGCGCCAGCAGCCTTCGGGACAGCTCCTACAATGAGCAGTTCTTC.

This clone occurred once. The chain combines TRBV7-6 with TRBJ2-7; D perhaps matches TRBD1 (5 bases). The CDR3 is 12 residues long. Trimming pared 4 bases from V and 4 bases from J, leaving 8 bases between. Looked up from germline, CDR1 is SGHVS and CDR2 is FNYEAQ. The CDR3 DNA reads as TGTGCCAGCAGCTCGACAGCGTACGAGCAGTACTTC. Its translation is CASSSTAYEQYF.

This sequence joins TRBV6-1 and TRBJ1-1, with 8 bases fitting TRBD1. CDR3 length: 14 amino acids. Trimming at V came to 7 bases and at J to 0 bases, leaving 4 bases not matched to a gene. Germline CDR1 MNHNS, CDR2 SASEGT. CDR3 nucleotide sequence: TGTGCCAGCATATCGGACAGGGTGAACACTGAAGCTTTCTTT. Translation: CASISDRVNTEAFF.

This chain links TRBV2 with TRBJ2-1; D is undetermined. The CDR3 is 13 residues long. Germline V gene sequence: CDR1 SNHLY, CDR2 FYNNEI. Trimming cost V 5 bases and J 3 bases, with 8 bases left between them. CDR3 region: CASSSTNYNEQFF. CDR3 nucleotide sequence: TGTGCCAGCAGTTCTACCAACTACAATGAGCAGTTCTTC.

The chain links TRBV4-2 to TRBJ2-7, with D perhaps TRBD1 (5 bases). Germline assignment: CDR1 LGHNA and CDR2 YNFKEQ. The CDR3 is 15 amino acids. Trimming pared 0 bases from V and 5 bases from J, leaving 14 bases between. The CDR3 bases are TGTGCCAGCAGCCAAGATCGGCAGGGATGGGACGAGCAGTACTTC. It specifies CASSQDRQGWDEQYF.